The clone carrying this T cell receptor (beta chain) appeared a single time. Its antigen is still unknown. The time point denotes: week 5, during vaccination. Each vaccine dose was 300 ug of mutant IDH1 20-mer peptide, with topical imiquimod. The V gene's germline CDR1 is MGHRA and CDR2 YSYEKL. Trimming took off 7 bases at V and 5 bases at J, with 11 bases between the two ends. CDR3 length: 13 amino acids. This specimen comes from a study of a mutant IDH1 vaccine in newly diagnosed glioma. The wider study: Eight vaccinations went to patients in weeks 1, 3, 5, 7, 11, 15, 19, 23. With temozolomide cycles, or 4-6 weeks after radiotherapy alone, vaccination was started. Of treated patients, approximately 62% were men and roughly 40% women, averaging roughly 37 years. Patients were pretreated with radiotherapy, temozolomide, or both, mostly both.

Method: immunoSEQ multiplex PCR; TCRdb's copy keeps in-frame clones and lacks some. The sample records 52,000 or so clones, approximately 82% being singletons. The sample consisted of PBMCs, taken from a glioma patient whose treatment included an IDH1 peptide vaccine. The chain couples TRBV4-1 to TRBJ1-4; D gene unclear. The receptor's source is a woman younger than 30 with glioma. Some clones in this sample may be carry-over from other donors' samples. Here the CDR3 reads CASMGLNNEKLFF. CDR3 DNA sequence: TGCGCCAGCATGGGGTTGAACAATGAAAAACTGTTTTTT.